These T cell receptor beta chains were read from a single sample in a study of CD8 T cells in ankylosing spondylitis. TCRdb processed the 5' RACE reads anew with MiXCR; each CDR3 protein has one entry. The profile covers around 250,000 distinct CDR3 sequences, with about 20% appearing a single time and 25% to 40% taken by the ten largest. The specimen sequenced was blood, either unsorted or a sorted T cell fraction (not recorded which). These receptors all come from a male donor with ankylosing spondylitis or in good health (not recorded which). The CDR3 runs from the conserved cysteine through the conserved F or W. Each record gives: CDR3 length, J gene, V gene, D gene, clone size, CDR3 DNA, CDR3 protein. A D gene is named only where the DNA matches it firmly. Expanded clones are given a class, and other clones once, few, many or no size at all.

CDR3 length: 13; J gene: TRBJ2-1; V gene: TRBV4-1; D gene: -; clone size: -; CDR3 DNA: TGCGCCAGCAGCCAAGATGTCACCTACGAGCAGTTCTTC; CDR3 protein: CASSQDVTYEQFF
CDR3 length: 15; J gene: TRBJ2-5; V gene: TRBV5-1; D gene: -; clone size: -; CDR3 DNA: TGCGCCAGCAGCTGGGCAACAGGGTCGTACGAGACCCAGTACTTC; CDR3 protein: CASSWATGSYETQYF
CDR3 length: 20; J gene: TRBJ2-3; V gene: TRBV11-1; D gene: TRBD2; clone size: -; CDR3 DNA: TGTGCCAGCAGCTCCGACACCCGGGGGACTAGCGGGACTGCAGTTGATACGCAGTATTTT; CDR3 protein: CASSSDTRGTSGTAVDTQYF
CDR3 length: 13; J gene: TRBJ2-7; V gene: TRBV11-2; D gene: -; clone size: -; CDR3 DNA: TGTGCCAGCAGCTATAGCGTCTCCTACGAGCAGTACTTC; CDR3 protein: CASSYSVSYEQYF
CDR3 length: 15; J gene: TRBJ2-3; V gene: TRBV6-4; D gene: -; clone size: few; CDR3 DNA: TGTGCCAGCAGTGAGTCTAGAAGCCCCACAGATACGCAGTATTTT; CDR3 protein: CASSESRSPTDTQYF
CDR3 length: 18; J gene: TRBJ2-7; V gene: TRBV5-1; D gene: TRBD2; clone size: many; CDR3 DNA: TGCGCCAGCAGCTTGGGAGGAATCACTAGCGGGAGCTACGACGAGCAGTACTTC; CDR3 protein: CASSLGGITSGSYDEQYF
CDR3 length: 15; J gene: TRBJ2-5; V gene: TRBV6-1; D gene: TRBD1; clone size: few; CDR3 DNA: TGTGCCAGCAGTAATCTGGACAGGGGGCCGGAGACCCAGTACTTC; CDR3 protein: CASSNLDRGPETQYF
CDR3 length: 17; J gene: TRBJ2-1; V gene: TRBV11-2; D gene: -; clone size: -; CDR3 DNA: TGTGCCAGCAGCTTAGAGGGCTGGTCTAGCGTCTTTAGTGAGCAGTTCTTC; CDR3 protein: CASSLEGWSSVFSEQFF
CDR3 length: 14; J gene: TRBJ2-7; V gene: TRBV29-1; D gene: -; clone size: -; CDR3 DNA: TGCAGCGTTGGAAGGACATTCCCTAACTACGAGCAGTACTTC; CDR3 protein: CSVGRTFPNYEQYF
CDR3 length: 16; J gene: TRBJ2-1; V gene: TRBV20-1; D gene: -; clone size: many; CDR3 DNA: TGCAGTGCTAGAGTCATTCTCCGGGACCCCTACAATGAGCAGTTCTTC; CDR3 protein: CSARVILRDPYNEQFF
CDR3 length: 14; J gene: TRBJ2-1; V gene: TRBV3-1; D gene: -; clone size: few; CDR3 DNA: TGTGCCAGCAGCCAAGGCCAGGGTATCGATGAGCAGTTCTTC; CDR3 protein: CASSQGQGIDEQFF
CDR3 length: 12; J gene: TRBJ1-1; V gene: TRBV20-1; D gene: -; clone size: -; CDR3 DNA: TGCAGTGCTAGTGAGGGAGGCCCTGAAGCTTTCTTT; CDR3 protein: CSASEGGPEAFF
CDR3 length: 16; J gene: TRBJ1-1; V gene: TRBV4-1; D gene: TRBD1; clone size: -; CDR3 DNA: TGCGCCAGCAGCCAAGAGACAGGGGCCCTGAACACTGAAGCTTTCTTT; CDR3 protein: CASSQETGALNTEAFF
CDR3 length: 16; J gene: TRBJ2-3; V gene: TRBV3-1; D gene: TRBD2; clone size: few; CDR3 DNA: TGTGCCAGCAGCCTACCGGGACTAGCGGGAACAGATACGCAGTATTTT; CDR3 protein: CASSLPGLAGTDTQYF
CDR3 length: 13; J gene: TRBJ2-7; V gene: TRBV29-1; D gene: -; clone size: -; CDR3 DNA: TGCAGCGTTGATCTGGGCCGCGGGGTCGAGCAGTACTTC; CDR3 protein: CSVDLGRGVEQYF
CDR3 length: 15; J gene: TRBJ2-1; V gene: TRBV6-5; D gene: -; clone size: few; CDR3 DNA: TGTGCCAGCAGTTACAGTGTGAGCTCCTACAATGAGCAGTTCTTC; CDR3 protein: CASSYSVSSYNEQFF
CDR3 length: 14; J gene: TRBJ2-7; V gene: TRBV5-5; D gene: TRBD1; clone size: -; CDR3 DNA: TGTGCCAGCAGCTTCGTGACAGGGAGCTACGAGCAGTACTTC; CDR3 protein: CASSFVTGSYEQYF
CDR3 length: 15; J gene: TRBJ2-6; V gene: TRBV4-2; D gene: -; clone size: few; CDR3 DNA: TGTGCCAGCAGCCAAGACAGCTCTGGGGCCAACGTCCTGACTTTC; CDR3 protein: CASSQDSSGANVLTF
CDR3 length: 14; J gene: TRBJ2-7; V gene: TRBV20-1; D gene: -; clone size: few; CDR3 DNA: TGCAGTGCTAGAGATCCACTAGGGATCTACGAGCAGTACTTC; CDR3 protein: CSARDPLGIYEQYF
CDR3 length: 15; J gene: TRBJ1-5; V gene: TRBV12-3/TRBV12-4; D gene: TRBD1; clone size: many; CDR3 DNA: TGTGCCAGCAGTTACCAACTGACAGGGGGGCAGCCCCAGCATTTT; CDR3 protein: CASSYQLTGGQPQHF
CDR3 length: 14; J gene: TRBJ1-6; V gene: TRBV15; D gene: -; clone size: many; CDR3 DNA: TGTGCCACAAGACGGAGCTCCTATAATTCACCCCTCCACTTT; CDR3 protein: CATRRSSYNSPLHF
CDR3 length: 15; J gene: TRBJ2-7; V gene: TRBV28; D gene: TRBD1; clone size: -; CDR3 DNA: TGTGCCAGCAGTACACACCGGGACAGGGGCCTCGAGCAGTACTTC; CDR3 protein: CASSTHRDRGLEQYF
CDR3 length: 16; J gene: TRBJ2-7; V gene: TRBV5-1; D gene: TRBD1; clone size: -; CDR3 DNA: TGCGCCAGCAGCTTTAATACAGACAGGGGCCCCTACGAGCAGTACTTC; CDR3 protein: CASSFNTDRGPYEQYF
CDR3 length: 18; J gene: TRBJ2-5; V gene: TRBV6-2/TRBV6-3; D gene: TRBD1; clone size: few; CDR3 DNA: TGTGCCAGCAGCCGACTAAAAGGGACAGAAGATGGCGGGGAGACCCAGTACTTC; CDR3 protein: CASSRLKGTEDGGETQYF
CDR3 length: 15; J gene: TRBJ2-1; V gene: TRBV4-3; D gene: -; clone size: few; CDR3 DNA: TGCGCCAGCAGCCAAACTCGCAACTCCTACAATGAGCAGTTCTTC; CDR3 protein: CASSQTRNSYNEQFF